The clone carrying this T cell receptor beta chain was detected a few times. Antigen specificity is unknown. The data stem from a study of beta chain features in type 1 diabetes. General study points: Patients with type 1 diabetes showed fewer VDJ junction insertions and more deletions. Moderate yet significant TCRB CDR3 shortening was seen in Type 1 diabetes patients in all four CD4+ subsets.

CD4+ naive, central memory, regulatory and stem cell-like memory cells were sorted via CD45RO/CCR7/CD25/CD127/CD95/CD27. Expressed TCRB transcripts were sequenced because the entire RNA isolate underwent reverse transcription. The data were produced by immunoSEQ multiplex PCR, yet TCRdb's version contains in-frame clones alone and is incomplete. In the table there are 810,000 or so clones, roughly a sixth of which are singletons. The CDR3 length is 13 residues. V dropped 6 bases and J dropped 5 bases, with 10 bases sitting between them. Germline V gene sequence: CDR1 MNHNS, CDR2 SASEGT. Source material: naive CD4+ T cells from blood. The chain links TRBV6-1 to TRBJ2-2; D assignment may be TRBD1 or TRBD2 (6 bases each). The receptor's source is a woman between 18 and 29 years old in good health. CDR3 in amino acids: CASRQGGTGELFF. The CDR3 DNA reads as TGTGCCAGCAGACAAGGGGGGACCGGGGAGCTGTTTTTT.